Presented here are 9 T cell receptor beta chains from one specimen sequenced in a study of Ad26.COV2.S vaccination and SARS-CoV-2 variants. Repertoires were generated with immunoSEQ multiplex PCR, while TCRdb's copy carries only in-frame clones and drops some. The data contain about 350,000 clones, around nine tenths of them seen just once; the ten biggest clones take up under 6%. Regarding treatment: 19 received Ad26.COV2.S at low or high dose, single or two shots; roughly five received placebo; per-sample allocation not given. Sampling was performed 63 days after the first vaccine or placebo injection. Sequenced material: peripheral blood, taken in a trial of Ad26.COV2.S vaccine versus placebo. The receptors stem from a person aged 18-65 years who received the Ad26.COV2.S COVID-19 vaccine or a placebo.

The chain joins TRBV12-5 to TRBJ2-1, with 8 positions matching TRBD2. Germline loops: CDR1 LGHNT, CDR2 FRNRAP. The CDR3 totals 14 residues. V lost 7 bases and J lost 2; bases outside the gene matches: 4. The CDR3 reads CASDSGGTYNEQFF. CDR3 in DNA: TGTGCTAGTGACTCGGGGGGGACCTACAATGAGCAGTTCTTC.

The rearrangement links TRBV2 to TRBJ2-5; D perhaps matches TRBD2 (5 bases). Germline values: CDR1 SNHLY, CDR2 FYNNEI. This CDR3 is built from 14 residues. V shed 7 bases and J shed 5 bases, with 17 bases lying between them. This CDR3 is CASTPGGYYETQYF. The CDR3 DNA sequence: TGTGCCAGCACACCAGGCGGGTATTACGAGACCCAGTACTTC.

V usage is TRBV6-5 and J usage is TRBJ1-2; unclear D gene. Germline V gene lookup returns CDR1 MNHEY and CDR2 SVGAGI. Trimming removed 5 bases from V and 2 bases from J, with 12 bases in between. The CDR3 is made up of 14 amino acids. The CDR3 loop is CASSTLTANYGYTF. As DNA, the CDR3 is TGTGCCAGCAGTACCCTGACGGCAAACTATGGCTACACCTTC.

This clone was counted a single time. The V gene is TRBV7-8, the J gene TRBJ1-3; no clear D gene. V lost 4 bases to trimming and J lost 0 bases, with 7 bases between them. Germline values: CDR1 SGHVS, CDR2 FQNEAQ. CDR3 length: 14 residues. DNA for the CDR3: TGTGCCAGCAGCTCCGAAACCTCTGGAAACACCATATATTTT. Amino acid sequence: CASSSETSGNTIYF.

This clone was observed a single time. The chain is built from TRBV3-1 (or the pseudogene TRBV3-2) and TRBJ1-3; the D gene is possibly TRBD1 (6 bases). Trimming cost V 6 bases and J 0 bases, with 12 bases left between them. The CDR3 totals 15 residues. Germline values: CDR1 LGHDT, CDR2 YNNKEL (reference sequence). CDR3 sequence: CASSLDRSSGNTIYF. The CDR3 DNA sequence: TGTGCCAGCAGTCTGGACAGAAGCTCTGGAAACACCATATATTTT.

This chain uses TRBV10-3 with TRBJ2-1, with TRBD2 identical over 9 bases. There are 12 residues in the CDR3. Germline V gene data show CDR1 as ENHRY and CDR2 as SYGVKD. The V segment lost 6 bases and the J segment 9 bases; nucleotides outside the gene matches: 3. The CDR3 sequence: CAIRTTSGEQFF. The CDR3 DNA sequence: TGTGCCATCAGGACGACTAGCGGTGAGCAGTTCTTC.

This sequence joins TRBV6-2 or TRBV6-3 and TRBJ1-1; D uncertain. V was trimmed by 2 bases and J by 11 bases, leaving 12 bases between them. The CDR3 contains 12 residues. CDR1 MNHEY and CDR2 SVGEGT come from the germline V gene. The CDR3 DNA reads as TGTGCCAGCAGTTACAGCGGTTTGGAGGCTTTCTTT. Translation gives CASSYSGLEAFF.

This chain uses TRBV30 with TRBJ2-5; 9 bases agree with TRBD2. CDR1 GTSNPN and CDR2 SVGIG come from the germline V gene (reference sequence). V lost 0 bases to trimming and J lost 6 bases; unmatched junction nucleotides: 8. CDR3 length equals 15 residues. The CDR3 region is CAWSVGLAGKQTQYF. CDR3 nucleotides: TGTGCCTGGAGTGTAGGGCTAGCGGGAAAACAGACCCAGTACTTC.

V gene TRBV28 combines with J gene TRBJ2-7, with D perhaps TRBD2 (5 bases). Germline V gene lookup returns CDR1 MDHEN and CDR2 SYDVKM. Trimming stripped 7 bases from V and 6 bases from J, with 19 bases between. The CDR3 consists of 14 residues. The CDR3 region is CASISQRGPVEQYF. CDR3 nucleotide sequence: TGTGCCAGCATCTCACAGAGAGGGCCGGTCGAGCAGTACTTC.